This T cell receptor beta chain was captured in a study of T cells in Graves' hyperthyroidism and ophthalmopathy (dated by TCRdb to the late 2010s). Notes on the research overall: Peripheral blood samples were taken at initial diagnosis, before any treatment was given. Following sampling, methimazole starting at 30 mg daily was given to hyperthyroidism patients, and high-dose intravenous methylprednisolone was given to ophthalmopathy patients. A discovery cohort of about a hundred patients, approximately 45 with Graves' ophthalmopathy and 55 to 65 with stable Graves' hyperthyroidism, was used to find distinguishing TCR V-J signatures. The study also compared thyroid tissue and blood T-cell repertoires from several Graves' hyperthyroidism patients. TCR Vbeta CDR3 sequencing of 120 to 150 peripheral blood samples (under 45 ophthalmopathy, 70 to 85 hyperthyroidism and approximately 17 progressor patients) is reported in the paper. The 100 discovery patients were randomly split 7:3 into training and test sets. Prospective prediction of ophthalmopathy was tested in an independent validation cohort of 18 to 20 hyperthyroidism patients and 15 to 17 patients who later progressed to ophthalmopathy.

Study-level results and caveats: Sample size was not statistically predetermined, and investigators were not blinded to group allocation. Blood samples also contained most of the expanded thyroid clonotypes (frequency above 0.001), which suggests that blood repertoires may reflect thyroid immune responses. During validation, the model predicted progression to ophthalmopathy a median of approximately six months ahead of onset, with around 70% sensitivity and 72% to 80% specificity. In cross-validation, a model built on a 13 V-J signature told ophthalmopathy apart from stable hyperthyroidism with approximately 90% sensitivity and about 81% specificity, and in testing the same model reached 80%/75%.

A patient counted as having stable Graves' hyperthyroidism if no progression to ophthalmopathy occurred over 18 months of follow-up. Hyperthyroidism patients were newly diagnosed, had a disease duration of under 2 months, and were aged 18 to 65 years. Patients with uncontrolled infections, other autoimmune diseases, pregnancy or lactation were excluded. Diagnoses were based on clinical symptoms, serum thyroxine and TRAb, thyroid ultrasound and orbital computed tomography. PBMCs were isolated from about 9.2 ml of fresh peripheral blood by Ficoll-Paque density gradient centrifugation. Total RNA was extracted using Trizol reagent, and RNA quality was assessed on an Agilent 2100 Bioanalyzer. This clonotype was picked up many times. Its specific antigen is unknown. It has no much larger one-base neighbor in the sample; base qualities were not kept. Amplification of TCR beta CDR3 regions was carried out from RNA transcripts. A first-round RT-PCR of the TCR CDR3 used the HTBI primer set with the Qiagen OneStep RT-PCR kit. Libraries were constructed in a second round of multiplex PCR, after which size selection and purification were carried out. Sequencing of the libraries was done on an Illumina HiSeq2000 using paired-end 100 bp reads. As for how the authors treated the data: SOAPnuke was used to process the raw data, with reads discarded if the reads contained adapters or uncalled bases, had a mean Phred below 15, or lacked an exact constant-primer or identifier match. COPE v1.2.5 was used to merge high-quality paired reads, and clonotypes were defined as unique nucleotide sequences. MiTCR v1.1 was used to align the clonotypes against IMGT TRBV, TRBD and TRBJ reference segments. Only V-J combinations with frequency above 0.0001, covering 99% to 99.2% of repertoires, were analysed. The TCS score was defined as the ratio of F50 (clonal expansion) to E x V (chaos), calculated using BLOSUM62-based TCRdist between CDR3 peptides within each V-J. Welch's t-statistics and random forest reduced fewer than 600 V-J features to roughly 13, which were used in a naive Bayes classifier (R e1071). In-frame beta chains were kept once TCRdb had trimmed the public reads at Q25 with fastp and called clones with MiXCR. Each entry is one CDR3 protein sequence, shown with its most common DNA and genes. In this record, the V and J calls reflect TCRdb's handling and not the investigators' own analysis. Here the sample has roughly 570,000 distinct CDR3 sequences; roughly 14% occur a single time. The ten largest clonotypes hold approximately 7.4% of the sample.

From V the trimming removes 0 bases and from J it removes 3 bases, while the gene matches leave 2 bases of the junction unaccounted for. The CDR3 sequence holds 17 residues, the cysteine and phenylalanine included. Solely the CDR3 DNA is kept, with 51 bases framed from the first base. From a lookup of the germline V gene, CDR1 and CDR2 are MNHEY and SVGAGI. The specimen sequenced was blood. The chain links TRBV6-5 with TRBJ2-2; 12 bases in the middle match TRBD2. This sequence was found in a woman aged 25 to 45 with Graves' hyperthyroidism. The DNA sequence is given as TGTGCCAGCAGTTACTCGAGACTAGCGGGAGACACCGGGGAGCTGTTTTTT. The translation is CASSYSRLAGDTGELFF.